This TCR beta chain was obtained from a study of vaccination and CD4 T cells after COVID-19. On the study more broadly: The stimulating agents, overlapping spike peptides, came from SARS-CoV-2, HCoV-NL63, HCoV-OC43 and HCoV-229E.

With the Oncomine TCR Beta short-read assay, DNA from cultured CD4+ T cells was sequenced. The template was genomic DNA from cultured CD4+ T cells. TCRdb reprocessed the PCR reads via MiXCR and lists one record per CDR3 protein. The sample carries some 15,000 distinct CDR3 sequences, around 56% recorded once. Treatment here: approximately nine-day PBMC culture with coronavirus spike peptide pools or control peptides (ViraFEST assay). CDR1 DFQATT and CDR2 SNEGSKA come from the germline V gene (reference sequence). V dropped 0 bases and J dropped 6 bases, with 8 bases sitting between them. The CDR3 length is 13 residues. Worth noting for this clonotype: Its antigen is unidentified.

The chain is built from TRBV20-1 and TRBJ2-2; D is uncertain. The receptor was isolated from a human donor who had recovered from COVID-19. The sequenced sample consisted of CD4+ T cells from blood, cultured in vitro. This CDR3 reads CSARDRGAGELFF. The CDR3 DNA sequence: TGCAGTGCTAGAGATCGAGGTGCCGGGGAGCTGTTTTTT.